The following is a T cell receptor (beta chain) sequence with its context. Antigen unknown. The CDR3 consists of 15 residues. Deletions cut 2 bases from V and 1 base from J, with 11 bases between. Germline V gene data show CDR1 as SGHRS and CDR2 as YFSETQ. A multiplex PCR was run with 60 Vbeta primers and 13 Jbeta primers. Clones were sequenced by immunoSEQ multiplex PCR, and TCRdb holds only the in-frame ones, with some missing. The sample contains approximately 140,000 clones, 50% to 75% of which appear only once. In nominal health when sampled, donors likely had unrecorded immune exposures nonetheless. These data belong to a study of cytomegalovirus exposure and HLA in healthy donors. General study findings and limits: As a later analysis showed, several of the most significant clusters appeared to be linked to common viral pathogens. The study assumed roughly uniform donor sequencing depth for presence/absence analyses.

The chain carries TRBV5-1 and TRBJ2-3; D possibly corresponds to TRBD2 (7 bases). The material sequenced was PBMCs. This clonotype was sampled from a woman in her fifties or sixties in good health and CMV-seropositive. The CDR3: CASSFTGGGTDTQYF. The CDR3 DNA sequence: TGCGCCAGCAGCTTCACGGGGGGCGGCACAGATACGCAGTATTTT. Variable domain in full (rest from reference TRBV5-1 and TRBJ2-3): KAGVTQTPRYLIKTRGQQVTLSCSPISGHRSVSWYQQTPGQGLQFLFEYFSETQRNKGNFPGRFSGRQFSNSRSEMNVSTLELGDSALYLCASSFTGGGTDTQYFGPGTRLTVL.